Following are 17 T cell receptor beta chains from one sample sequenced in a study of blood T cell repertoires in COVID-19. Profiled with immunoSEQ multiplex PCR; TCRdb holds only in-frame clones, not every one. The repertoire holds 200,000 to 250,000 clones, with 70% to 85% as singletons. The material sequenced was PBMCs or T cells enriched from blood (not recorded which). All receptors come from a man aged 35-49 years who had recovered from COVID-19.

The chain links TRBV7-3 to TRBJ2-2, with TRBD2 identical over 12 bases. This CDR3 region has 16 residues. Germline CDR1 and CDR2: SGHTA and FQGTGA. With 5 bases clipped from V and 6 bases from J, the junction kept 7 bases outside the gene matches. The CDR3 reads CASSPPGLAGSGELFF. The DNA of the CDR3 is TGTGCCAGCAGCCCTCCGGGACTAGCGGGTTCCGGGGAGCTGTTTTTT.

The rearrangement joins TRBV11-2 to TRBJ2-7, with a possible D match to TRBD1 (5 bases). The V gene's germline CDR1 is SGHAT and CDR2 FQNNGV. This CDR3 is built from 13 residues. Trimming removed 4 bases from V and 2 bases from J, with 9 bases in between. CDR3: CASSSTGTYEQYF. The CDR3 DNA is TGTGCCAGCAGCTCAACAGGAACCTACGAGCAGTACTTC.

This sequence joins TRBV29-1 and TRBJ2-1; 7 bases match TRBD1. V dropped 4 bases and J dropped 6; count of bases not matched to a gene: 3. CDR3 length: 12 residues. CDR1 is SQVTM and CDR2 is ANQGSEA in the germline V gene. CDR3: CSVVGQLNEQFF. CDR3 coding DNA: TGCAGCGTTGTGGGACAGCTCAATGAGCAGTTCTTC.

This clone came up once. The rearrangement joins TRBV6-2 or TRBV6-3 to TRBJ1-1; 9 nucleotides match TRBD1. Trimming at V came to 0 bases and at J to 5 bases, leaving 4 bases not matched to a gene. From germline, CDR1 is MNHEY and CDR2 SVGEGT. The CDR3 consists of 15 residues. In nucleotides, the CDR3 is TGTGCCAGCAGTTACTCGAGGGGACAGGGAACTGAAGCTTTCTTT. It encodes CASSYSRGQGTEAFF.

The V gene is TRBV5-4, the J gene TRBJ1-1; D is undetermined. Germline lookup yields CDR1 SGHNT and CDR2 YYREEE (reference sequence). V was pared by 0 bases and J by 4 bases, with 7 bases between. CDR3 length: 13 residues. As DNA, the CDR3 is TGTGCCAGCAGCTTGGCCGGGAGCACTGAAGCTTTCTTT. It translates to CASSLAGSTEAFF.

The CDR3 nucleotides read TGTGCCAGCAGCCAGACAGGGGCTAATGAAAAACTGTTTTTT. It codes for CASSQTGANEKLFF. V is TRBV7-8 and J is TRBJ1-4; the match to TRBD1 covers 8 bases. V shed 5 bases, J shed 3 bases, and the junction held 2 bases outside the gene matches. There are 14 residues in the CDR3. Looked up from germline, CDR1 is SGHVS and CDR2 is FQNEAQ.

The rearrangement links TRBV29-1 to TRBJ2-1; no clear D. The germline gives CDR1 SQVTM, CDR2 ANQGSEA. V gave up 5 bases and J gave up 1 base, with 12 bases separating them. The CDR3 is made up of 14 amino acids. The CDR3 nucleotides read TGCAGCGTTTTAAGCGCAGAATCCTACAATGAGCAGTTCTTC. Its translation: CSVLSAESYNEQFF.

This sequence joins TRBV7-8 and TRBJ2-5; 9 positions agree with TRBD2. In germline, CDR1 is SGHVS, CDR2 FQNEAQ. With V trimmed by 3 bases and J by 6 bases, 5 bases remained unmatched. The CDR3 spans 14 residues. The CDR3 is CASSFLAGTQTQYF. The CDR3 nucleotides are TGTGCCAGCAGCTTCCTAGCGGGAACGCAGACCCAGTACTTC.

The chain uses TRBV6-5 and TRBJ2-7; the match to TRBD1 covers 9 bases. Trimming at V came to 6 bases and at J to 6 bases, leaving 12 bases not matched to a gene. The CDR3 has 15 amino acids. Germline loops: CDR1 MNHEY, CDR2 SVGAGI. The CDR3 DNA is TGTGCCAGCAGCGGCACCGGGACAGGGTTGGTCGAGCAGTACTTC. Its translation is CASSGTGTGLVEQYF.

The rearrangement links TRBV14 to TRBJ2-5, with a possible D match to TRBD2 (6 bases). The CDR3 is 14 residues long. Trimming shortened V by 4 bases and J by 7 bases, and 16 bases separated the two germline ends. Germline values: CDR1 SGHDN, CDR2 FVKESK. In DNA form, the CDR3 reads TGTGCCAGCAGCCTCTCCCGGCCGGAGGGGACCCAGTACTTC. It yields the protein CASSLSRPEGTQYF. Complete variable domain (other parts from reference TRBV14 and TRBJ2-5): EAGVTQFPSHSVIEKGQTVTLRCDPISGHDNLYWYRRVMGKEIKFLLHFVKESKQDESGMPNNRFLAERTGGTYSTLKVQPAELEDSGVYFCASSLSRPEGTQYFGPGTRLLVL.

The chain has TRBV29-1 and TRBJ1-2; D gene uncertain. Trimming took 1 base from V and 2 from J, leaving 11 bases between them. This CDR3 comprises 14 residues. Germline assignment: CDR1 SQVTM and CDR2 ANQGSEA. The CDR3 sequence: CSVEAHGINYGYTF. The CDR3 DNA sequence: TGCAGCGTTGAAGCCCACGGGATAAACTATGGCTACACCTTC.

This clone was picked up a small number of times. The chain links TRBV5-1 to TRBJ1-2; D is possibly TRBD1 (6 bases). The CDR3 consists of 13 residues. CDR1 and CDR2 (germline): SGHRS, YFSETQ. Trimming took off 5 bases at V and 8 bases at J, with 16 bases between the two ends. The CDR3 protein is CASRGGLVGGYTF. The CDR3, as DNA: TGCGCCAGCAGGGGGGGGCTGGTCGGAGGCTACACCTTC.

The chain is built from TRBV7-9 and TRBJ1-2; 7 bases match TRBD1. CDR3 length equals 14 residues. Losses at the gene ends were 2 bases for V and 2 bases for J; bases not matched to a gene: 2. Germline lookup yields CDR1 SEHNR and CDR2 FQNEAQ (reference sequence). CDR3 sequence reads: CASSLRGRNYGYTF. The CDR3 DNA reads TGTGCCAGCAGCTTAAGGGGGCGCAACTATGGCTACACCTTC.

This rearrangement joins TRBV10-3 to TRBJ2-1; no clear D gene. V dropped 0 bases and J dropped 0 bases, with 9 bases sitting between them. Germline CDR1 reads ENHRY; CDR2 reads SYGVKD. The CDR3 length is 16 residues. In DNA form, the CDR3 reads TGTGCCATCAGTGAGTCGAGCGCGAGCTCCTACAATGAGCAGTTCTTC. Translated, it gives CAISESSASSYNEQFF.

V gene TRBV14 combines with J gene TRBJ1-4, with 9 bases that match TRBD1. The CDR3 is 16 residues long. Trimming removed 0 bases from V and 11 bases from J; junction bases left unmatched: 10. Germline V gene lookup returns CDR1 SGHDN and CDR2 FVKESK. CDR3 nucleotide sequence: TGTGCCAGCAGCCAAGAGACCGGGACAGGGTTACAGAAACTGTTTTTT. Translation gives CASSQETGTGLQKLFF.

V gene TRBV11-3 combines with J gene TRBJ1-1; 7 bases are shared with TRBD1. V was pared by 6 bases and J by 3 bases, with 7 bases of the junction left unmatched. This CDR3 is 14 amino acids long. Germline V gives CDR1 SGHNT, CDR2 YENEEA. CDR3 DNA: TGTGCCAGCAGTTCAGGGGGGCAGGACACTGAAGCTTTCTTT. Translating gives CASSSGGQDTEAFF.

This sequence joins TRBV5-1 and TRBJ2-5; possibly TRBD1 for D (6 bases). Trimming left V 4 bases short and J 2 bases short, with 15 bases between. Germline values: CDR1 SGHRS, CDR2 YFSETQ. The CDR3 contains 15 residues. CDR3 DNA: TGCGCCAGCAGCCTAACCGGGACAAAACAAGAGACCCAGTACTTC. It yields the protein CASSLTGTKQETQYF.